This T cell receptor beta chain stems from a study of blood T cells in healthy people across ages. There are a few counts of this clonotype. Primed by a sample-barcoded 5' primer and a J-beta primer mix, a second PCR proceeded for about 7 to 12 cycles. A single record per CDR3 protein comes from TCRdb applying MiXCR to the 5' RACE reads. The data hold 1.5 million or so distinct CDR3 sequences, with 42% observed a single time. V lost 3 bases, J lost 7 bases, and 10 bases lay in between. The length of the CDR3 is 13 residues. Sequencing was carried out using blood. The chain links TRBV12-3 or TRBV12-4 to TRBJ1-5; no firm D call. This TCR was sampled from a young woman in good health. The DNA of the CDR3 is TGTGCCAGCAGTTTCACACCCGGACAGCCCCAGCATTTT. This translates into CASSFTPGQPQHF.